Listed below are T cell receptor beta chains from one sample, sequenced in a study of control samples from healthy donors and cancer patients. Here immunoSEQ multiplex PCR was the method, and the copy in TCRdb shows in-frame clones only, minus some. The sample consists of 100,000 or so clones, approximately 82% of them appearing once. The material sequenced was blood. Receptors were obtained from a woman aged 55-69 years in good health. The CDR3 runs from the conserved cysteine through the conserved F or W. Each record gives: J gene, clone size, CDR3 length, V gene, D gene, CDR3 protein, CDR3 DNA. A D gene is named only where the DNA matches it firmly. The size field is filled for only some rows; it gives once, few, many or a size class.

TRBJ2-7 | many | 12 | TRBV2 | TRBD2 | CASSAREDEQYF | TGTGCCAGCAGTGCACGGGAGGACGAGCAGTACTTC
TRBJ2-7 | once | 13 | TRBV6-1 | NA | CASSEAEGAEQYF | TGTGCCAGCAGTGAAGCGGAGGGGGCCGAGCAGTACTTC
TRBJ1-1 | few | 16 | TRBV28 | TRBD1 | CASSPAIGTGHTEAFF | TGTGCCAGCAGTCCCGCCATCGGGACAGGGCACACTGAAGCTTTCTTT
TRBJ2-5 | NA | 15 | TRBV28 | TRBD1 | CASSPLGTGRETQYF | TGTGCCAGCAGTCCCCTTGGGACAGGGAGGGAGACCCAGTACTTC
TRBJ2-2 | NA | 15 | TRBV5-6 | NA | CASSFGLADTGELFF | TGTGCCAGCAGCTTTGGGCTAGCTGACACCGGGGAGCTGTTTTTT
TRBJ1-5 | NA | 18 | TRBV6-2/TRBV6-3 | TRBD1 | CASSYPEDRGLSNQPQHF | TGTGCCAGCAGTTACCCAGAAGACAGGGGGCTGAGCAATCAGCCCCAGCATTTT
TRBJ1-6 | NA | 15 | TRBV10-1 | NA | CASRSGRVPNSPLHF | TGCGCCAGCAGGTCGGGCAGGGTCCCTAATTCACCCCTCCACTTT
TRBJ1-1 | NA | 13 | TRBV11-3 | NA | CASSAQGYTEAFF | TGTGCCAGCAGCGCTCAGGGGTACACTGAAGCTTTCTTT
TRBJ2-3 | NA | 15 | TRBV6-1 | NA | CASSESPLSTDTQYF | TGTGCCAGCAGTGAAAGTCCTCTTAGCACAGATACGCAGTATTTT
TRBJ1-1 | NA | 15 | TRBV3-1/TRBV3-2 | NA | CASSPANGRNTEAFF | TGTGCCAGCAGCCCGGCTAATGGGAGAAACACTGAAGCTTTCTTT
TRBJ1-5 | NA | 15 | TRBV27 | NA | CATQKERRGNQPQHF | TGTGCCACTCAAAAGGAGCGGAGGGGCAATCAGCCCCAGCATTTT
TRBJ2-3 | NA | 14 | TRBV7-9 | TRBD2 | CASRSGGGADTQYF | TGTGCCAGCAGGTCCGGCGGGGGGGCAGATACGCAGTATTTT
TRBJ2-2 | NA | 13 | TRBV12-3/TRBV12-4 | TRBD1 | CASSLGQAGELFF | TGTGCCAGCAGTCTGGGACAGGCCGGGGAGCTGTTTTTT
TRBJ2-7 | NA | 16 | TRBV14 | NA | CASSQDGWGFSYEQYF | TGTGCCAGCAGCCAAGATGGGTGGGGCTTCTCCTACGAGCAGTACTTC
TRBJ1-1 | NA | 11 | TRBV7-9 | NA | CASSLKGEAFF | TGTGCCAGCAGCTTAAAGGGAGAAGCTTTCTTT
TRBJ2-2 | NA | 18 | TRBV4-1 | NA | CASSLSPGAGKNTGELFF | TGCGCCAGCAGCCTCTCCCCGGGGGCGGGGAAGAACACCGGGGAGCTGTTTTTT
TRBJ2-6 | NA | 19 | TRBV19 | NA | CASSILGGAIYSGANVLTF | TGTGCCAGTAGTATATTGGGGGGCGCTATATACTCTGGGGCCAACGTCCTGACTTTC
TRBJ2-7 | NA | 12 | TRBV12-3/TRBV12-4 | NA | CASRSDSYEQYF | TGTGCCAGCAGATCCGATTCCTACGAGCAGTACTTC
TRBJ1-2 | NA | 14 | TRBV29-1 | NA | CSVEGAGVDYGYTF | TGCAGCGTTGAAGGTGCAGGGGTGGACTATGGCTACACCTTC
TRBJ1-1 | NA | 15 | TRBV5-1 | NA | CASSLDGVGNTEAFF | TGCGCCAGCAGCTTGGATGGGGTGGGAAACACTGAAGCTTTCTTT
TRBJ2-5 | NA | 15 | TRBV11-2 | TRBD2 | CASSPQTSGGQTQYF | TGTGCCAGCAGCCCTCAGACTAGCGGGGGGCAGACCCAGTACTTC
TRBJ2-3 | NA | 16 | TRBV5-6 | NA | CASRLGQASSTDTQYF | TGTGCCAGCAGATTGGGGCAGGCTTCTAGCACAGATACGCAGTATTTT
TRBJ1-1 | NA | 13 | TRBV19 | NA | CASSTDRNTEAFF | TGTGCCAGTAGTACTGACAGGAACACTGAAGCTTTCTTT
TRBJ2-7 | once | 15 | TRBV7-8 | NA | CASSLGGRINAEQYF | TGTGCCAGCAGCTTAGGTGGCAGAATCAACGCCGAGCAGTACTTC
TRBJ2-1 | few | 15 | TRBV9 | NA | CASSPVQLVANEQFF | TGTGCCAGCAGCCCGGTCCAGTTAGTGGCCAATGAGCAGTTCTTC
TRBJ2-1 | NA | 11 | TRBV3-1/TRBV3-2 | NA | CASSQQASKFF | TGTGCCAGCAGCCAACAGGCTAGCAAGTTCTTC
TRBJ1-1 | NA | 14 | TRBV3-1/TRBV3-2 | TRBD1 | CASSHLAGGTEAFF | TGTGCCAGCAGCCATCTGGCAGGGGGCACTGAAGCTTTCTTT
TRBJ2-3 | NA | 11 | TRBV20-1 | NA | CSALAFPTQYF | TGCAGTGCCTTAGCATTTCCTACGCAGTATTTT
TRBJ2-3 | NA | 18 | TRBV2 | TRBD2 | CASSQTSGGPLGTDTQYF | TGTGCCAGCAGCCAGACTAGCGGGGGGCCTTTAGGCACAGATACGCAGTATTTT
TRBJ2-7 | NA | 18 | TRBV6-2/TRBV6-3 | TRBD1 | CASSIQTGGRFGSYEQYF | TGTGCCAGCAGTATACAGACAGGGGGCCGTTTCGGTAGCTACGAGCAGTACTTC
TRBJ1-5 | NA | 15 | TRBV28 | NA | CASSSWQGKDQPQHF | TGTGCCAGCAGCTCCTGGCAGGGTAAAGATCAGCCCCAGCATTTT
TRBJ1-6 | NA | 14 | TRBV19 | NA | CASSAHTANSPLHF | TGTGCCAGTAGTGCTCACACAGCCAATTCACCCCTCCACTTT